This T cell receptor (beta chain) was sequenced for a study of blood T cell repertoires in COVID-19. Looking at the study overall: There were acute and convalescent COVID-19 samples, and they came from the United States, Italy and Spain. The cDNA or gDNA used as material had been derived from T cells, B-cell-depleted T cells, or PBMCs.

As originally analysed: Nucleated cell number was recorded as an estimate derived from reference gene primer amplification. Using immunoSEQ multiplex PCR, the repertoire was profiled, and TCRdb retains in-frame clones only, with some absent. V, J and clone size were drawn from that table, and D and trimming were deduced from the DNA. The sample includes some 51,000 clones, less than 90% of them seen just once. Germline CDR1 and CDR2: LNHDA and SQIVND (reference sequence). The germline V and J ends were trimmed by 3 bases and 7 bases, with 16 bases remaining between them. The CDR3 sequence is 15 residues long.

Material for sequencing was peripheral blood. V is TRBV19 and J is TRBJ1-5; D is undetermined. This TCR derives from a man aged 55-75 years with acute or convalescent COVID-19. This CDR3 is CASSIRGKLSQPQHF. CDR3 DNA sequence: TGTGCCAGTAGTATCCGAGGGAAACTGTCCCAGCCCCAGCATTTT. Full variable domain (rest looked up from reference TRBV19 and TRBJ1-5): DGGITQSPKYLFRKEGQNVTLSCEQNLNHDAMYWYRQDPGQGLRLIYYSQIVNDFQKGDIAEGYSVSREKKESFPLTVTSAQKNPTAFYLCASSIRGKLSQPQHFGDGTRLSIL.